A selection of T cell receptor beta chains follows, all from one sample in a study of cytomegalovirus exposure and HLA in healthy donors. Profiled with immunoSEQ multiplex PCR; TCRdb holds only in-frame clones, not every one. The sample holds under 150,000 clones, roughly four fifths seen once. What was sequenced was PBMCs. These receptors all stem from a girl aged 2-10 years in good health and CMV-seronegative. Each CDR3 is given with its conserved first and last residue. A D gene is named only where the DNA matches it firmly. Clone size appears in some rows only: once, few, many, or a class for an expanded clone.

>15|TRBJ2-3|NA|TRBD2|TRBV11-3
CASSLEGVAGDTQYF
TGTGCCAGCAGCTTAGAAGGCGTAGCGGGAGATACGCAGTATTTT
>16|TRBJ2-1|NA|NA|TRBV4-2
CASSPQRISSYNEQFF
TGTGCCAGCAGCCCCCAGAGGATTAGCTCCTACAATGAGCAGTTCTTC
>15|TRBJ1-1|NA|TRBD1|TRBV6-5
CASSGAGQVNTEAFF
TGTGCCAGCAGTGGGGCGGGACAGGTGAACACTGAAGCTTTCTTT
>13|TRBJ2-1|NA|NA|TRBV5-4
CASNPIEDNEQFF
TGTGCCAGCAATCCAATAGAGGACAATGAGCAGTTCTTC
>15|TRBJ2-7|NA|TRBD2|TRBV6-5
CASSPLAGGTYEQYF
TGTGCCAGCAGCCCCCTAGCGGGAGGTACCTACGAGCAGTACTTC
>16|TRBJ1-4|NA|NA|TRBV30
CAWSVKLGALDEKLFF
TGTGCCTGGAGTGTAAAATTGGGGGCGCTGGATGAAAAACTGTTTTTT
>15|TRBJ2-2|NA|TRBD1|TRBV19
CASSDPGQGTGELFF
TGTGCCAGTAGTGACCCGGGACAGGGGACCGGGGAGCTGTTTTTT
>16|TRBJ1-3|few|TRBD1|TRBV5-5
CASSLGTGHSGNTIYF
TGTGCCAGCAGCTTGGGGACAGGCCACTCTGGAAACACCATATATTTT
>16|TRBJ2-5|few|TRBD2|TRBV5-6
CASSLVAAGVQETQYF
TGTGCCAGCAGCTTGGTCGCCGCGGGGGTACAAGAGACCCAGTACTTC
>16|TRBJ2-1|NA|NA|TRBV18
CASSPLVGNFANEQFF
TGTGCCAGCTCACCGCTAGTAGGCAATTTTGCTAATGAGCAGTTCTTC
>15|TRBJ2-1|NA|NA|TRBV15
CATSRAPGVGNEQFF
TGTGCCACCAGCAGAGCCCCCGGGGTGGGGAATGAGCAGTTCTTC